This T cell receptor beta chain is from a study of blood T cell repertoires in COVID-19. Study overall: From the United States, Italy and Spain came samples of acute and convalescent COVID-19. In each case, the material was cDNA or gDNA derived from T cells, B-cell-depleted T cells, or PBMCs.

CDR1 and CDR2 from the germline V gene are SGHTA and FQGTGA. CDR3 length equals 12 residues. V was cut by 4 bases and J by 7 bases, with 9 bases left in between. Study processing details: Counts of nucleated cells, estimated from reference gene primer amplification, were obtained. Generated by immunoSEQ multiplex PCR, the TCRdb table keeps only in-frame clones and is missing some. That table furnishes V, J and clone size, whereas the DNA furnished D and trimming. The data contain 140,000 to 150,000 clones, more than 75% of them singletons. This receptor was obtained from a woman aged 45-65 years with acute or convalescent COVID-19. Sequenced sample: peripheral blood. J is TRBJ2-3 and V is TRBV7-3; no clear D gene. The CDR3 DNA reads TGTGCCAGCAGCTCAAACCAGAATACGCAGTATTTT. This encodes CASSSNQNTQYF. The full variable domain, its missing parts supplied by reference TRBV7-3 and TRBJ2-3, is GAGVSQTPSNKVTEKGKYVELRCDPISGHTALYWYRQSLGQGPEFLIYFQGTGAADDSGLPNDRFFAVRPEGSVSTLKIQRTERGDSAVYLCASSSNQNTQYFGPGTRLTVL.